What follows is one TCR beta chain and its context. The V end was cut by 4 bases, the J end by 2 bases, with 11 bases between. This CDR3 comprises 14 residues. Looked up from germline, CDR1 is SGHRS and CDR2 is YFSETQ. Produced via immunoSEQ multiplex PCR; TCRdb's table is partial and in-frame only. The sample lists under 140,000 clones, under 95% occurring once. This record belongs to a study of T cell responses to AZD1222 COVID-19 vaccine. This TCR derives from an adult in good health. Sequencing used peripheral blood, obtained on day 0 of AZD1222 vaccination. The genes are TRBV5-1 and TRBJ2-3; a weak D match, TRBD1 (5 bases). Here the CDR3 DNA reads TGCGCCAGCAGCCCAGGACAACCCACAGATACGCAGTATTTT. Its protein product is CASSPGQPTDTQYF.